Listed below are T cell receptor beta chains from one sample, sequenced in a study of T cells in Graves' hyperthyroidism and ophthalmopathy. TCRdb called the multiplex PCR reads again in MiXCR, with one record for every CDR3 protein. The sample lists roughly 260,000 distinct CDR3 sequences; roughly 14% were seen once. What was sequenced was blood. Source of these receptors: a woman aged 35 to 49 with Graves' hyperthyroidism that later progressed to Graves' ophthalmopathy. Both conserved end residues are part of each CDR3. A D gene is named only where the DNA matches it firmly. Not all rows give a size; the values are once, few, many and, for expanded clones, a class.

clone size: many
J gene: TRBJ2-1
V gene: TRBV19
D gene: -
CDR3 DNA: TGTGCCAGTAGTATGGGGAGCTCCTACAATGAGCAGTTCTTC
CDR3 protein: CASSMGSSYNEQFF

clone size: -
J gene: TRBJ2-1
V gene: TRBV5-1
D gene: TRBD2
CDR3 DNA: TGCGCCAGCAGCTTGCGGTCTGGACTAGCGGGAGACCGCAATGAGCAGTTCTTC
CDR3 protein: CASSLRSGLAGDRNEQFF

clone size: many
J gene: TRBJ2-7
V gene: TRBV28
D gene: TRBD2
CDR3 DNA: TGTGCCAGCAGTTCCCCGGGACTAGGAAGCTCCTACGAGCAGTACTTC
CDR3 protein: CASSSPGLGSSYEQYF

clone size: many
J gene: TRBJ2-2
V gene: TRBV6-5
D gene: -
CDR3 DNA: TGTGCCAGCAGTTACTATTCCGGACAGCCGAACACCGGGGAGCTGTTTTTT
CDR3 protein: CASSYYSGQPNTGELFF

clone size: -
J gene: TRBJ2-3
V gene: TRBV5-6
D gene: -
CDR3 DNA: TGTGCCAGCACCAAATTACATGGGGGCCGTACAGATACGCAGTATTTT
CDR3 protein: CASTKLHGGRTDTQYF

clone size: few
J gene: TRBJ2-7
V gene: TRBV7-2
D gene: TRBD1
CDR3 DNA: TGTGCCAGCTGTTTGGGACAGGGGGTCTACGAGCAGTACTTC
CDR3 protein: CASCLGQGVYEQYF

clone size: many
J gene: TRBJ2-3
V gene: TRBV27
D gene: TRBD1
CDR3 DNA: TGTGCCAGCAGTTCGATCCGGACAGGGTGGGCAGATACGCAGTATTTT
CDR3 protein: CASSSIRTGWADTQYF

clone size: many
J gene: TRBJ1-2
V gene: TRBV29-1
D gene: TRBD1
CDR3 DNA: TGCAGCGTTGTCGGCGGGACAGAGTATGGCTACACCTTC
CDR3 protein: CSVVGGTEYGYTF

clone size: many
J gene: TRBJ2-1
V gene: TRBV9
D gene: TRBD1
CDR3 DNA: TGTGCCAGCAGCGTCCGGGACAGCACCTACAATGAGCAGTTCTTC
CDR3 protein: CASSVRDSTYNEQFF

clone size: many
J gene: TRBJ1-1
V gene: TRBV28
D gene: -
CDR3 DNA: TGTGCCAGCAGTAATGACCTGAACACTGAAGCTTTCTTT
CDR3 protein: CASSNDLNTEAFF

clone size: many
J gene: TRBJ2-4
V gene: TRBV3-1
D gene: -
CDR3 DNA: TGTGCCAGCAGCCCCAGCCTCCTAGCCAAAAACATTCAGTACTTC
CDR3 protein: CASSPSLLAKNIQYF

clone size: many
J gene: TRBJ2-5
V gene: TRBV2
D gene: -
CDR3 DNA: TGTGCCAGCAGAACAGAGGCAGGAGTTGCGGAGACCCAGTACTTC
CDR3 protein: CASRTEAGVAETQYF

clone size: -
J gene: TRBJ2-1
V gene: TRBV15
D gene: -
CDR3 DNA: TGTGCCACCAGCAGAACCCCCCCGGAGCAGTTCTTC
CDR3 protein: CATSRTPPEQFF

clone size: many
J gene: TRBJ2-3
V gene: TRBV5-1
D gene: TRBD1
CDR3 DNA: TGCGCCAGCAGCGCGACAGGGACAAGCACAGATACGCAGTATTTT
CDR3 protein: CASSATGTSTDTQYF

clone size: many
J gene: TRBJ1-1
V gene: TRBV11-2
D gene: -
CDR3 DNA: TGTGCCAGCAGCTCGAGGTTAGGCACTGAAGCTTTCTTT
CDR3 protein: CASSSRLGTEAFF

clone size: many
J gene: TRBJ2-7
V gene: TRBV2
D gene: -
CDR3 DNA: TGTGCCAGCAGTCGACAGCTTATGTACGAGCAGTACTTC
CDR3 protein: CASSRQLMYEQYF

clone size: many
J gene: TRBJ2-1
V gene: TRBV28
D gene: -
CDR3 DNA: TGTGCCAGCAGACGTTACCCGCCCGCAAATGAGCAGTTCTTC
CDR3 protein: CASRRYPPANEQFF

clone size: many
J gene: TRBJ2-1
V gene: TRBV10-3
D gene: TRBD2
CDR3 DNA: TGTGCCACCCAGGGCGGCGCGGGAGCGGGCTACAATGAGCAGTTCTTC
CDR3 protein: CATQGGAGAGYNEQFF

clone size: many
J gene: TRBJ2-1
V gene: TRBV11-2
D gene: TRBD2
CDR3 DNA: TGTGCCAGCAGCTTAGGGGGACTAGCGGGATACAATGAGCAGTTCTTC
CDR3 protein: CASSLGGLAGYNEQFF

clone size: many
J gene: TRBJ1-1
V gene: TRBV5-1
D gene: -
CDR3 DNA: TGCGCCAGCAGCTTGGACCACAGGGCAGCTTTCTTT
CDR3 protein: CASSLDHRAAFF

clone size: many
J gene: TRBJ2-1
V gene: TRBV5-1
D gene: -
CDR3 DNA: TGCGCCAGCAGCTTTGCAGACGAATACAATGAGCAGTTCTTC
CDR3 protein: CASSFADEYNEQFF